The TCR beta chain described here comes from a study of T-cell reconstitution after alpha-beta-depleted transplantation in children. Findings of the study overall: Expanded graft clones, several hundred of them, were reportedly the source of alpha-beta T cells about two months after transplant. T-cell numbers and diversity, one year after transplant, stemmed largely from T cells that were newly produced. High day-60 TCRbeta diversity in some patients came from surviving recipient T cells and thymic progenitors.

Unique molecular identifiers were incorporated into the prepared TCRbeta library. TCRdb re-derived calls from the PCR reads in MiXCR, one entry per CDR3 protein. The data contain fewer than 550,000 distinct CDR3 sequences, about 10% of them singletons. This CDR3 comprises 15 residues. V lost 5 bases to trimming and J lost 4 bases, with 16 bases between them. Per the germline V gene, CDR1 is SEHNR and CDR2 is FQNEAQ (reference sequence). This clonotype was recorded many times. Its antigen remains unidentified. The source of this sequence is a child aged 2 to 9 with inherited bone marrow failure, due to receive a stem cell transplant. Sequenced here: PBMCs, sampled before TCRalphabeta/CD19-depleted stem cell transplant. The rearrangement links TRBV7-9 to TRBJ2-3; perhaps TRBD2 as D (5 bases). CDR3 residues: CASSTMVGAADTQYF. CDR3 nucleotides: TGTGCCAGCAGCACCATGGTGGGAGCGGCAGATACGCAGTATTTT.